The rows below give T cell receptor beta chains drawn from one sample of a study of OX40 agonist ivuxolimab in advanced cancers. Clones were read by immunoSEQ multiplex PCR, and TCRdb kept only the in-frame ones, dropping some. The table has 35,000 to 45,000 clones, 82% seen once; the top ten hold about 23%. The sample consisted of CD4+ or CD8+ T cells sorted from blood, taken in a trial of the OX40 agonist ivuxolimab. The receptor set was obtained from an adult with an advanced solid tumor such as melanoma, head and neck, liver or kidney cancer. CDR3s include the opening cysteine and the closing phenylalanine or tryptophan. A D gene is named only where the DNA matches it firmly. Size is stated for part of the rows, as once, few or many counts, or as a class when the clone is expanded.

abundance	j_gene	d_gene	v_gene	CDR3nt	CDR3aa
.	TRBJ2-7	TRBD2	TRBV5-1	TGCGCCAGCAGCTTGGCCGGACTAGCGGGGCCTTCCTTTACCTACGAGCAGTACTTC	CASSLAGLAGPSFTYEQYF
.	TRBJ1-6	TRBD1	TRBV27	TGTGCCAGCAAGAATTCACAGGGGGCTTATTCACCCCTCCACTTT	CASKNSQGAYSPLHF
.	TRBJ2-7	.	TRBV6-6	TGTGCCAGCAGTTACCCCCCTGGTGGGGCATCCTACGAGCAGTACTTC	CASSYPPGGASYEQYF
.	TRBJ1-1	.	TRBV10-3	TGTGCCTCGGGACACCCGAACACTGAAGCTTTCTTT	CASGHPNTEAFF
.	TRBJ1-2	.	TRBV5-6	TGTGCCAGCAGCCGGTCGGCCGGGGTCTATGGCTACACCTTC	CASSRSAGVYGYTF
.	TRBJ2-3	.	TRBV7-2	TGTGCCAGCAGCTTAGTAGGGGATACGCAGTATTTT	CASSLVGDTQYF
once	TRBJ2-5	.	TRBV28	TGTGCCAGCCCGTTTGCAACCCAAGAGACCCAGTACTTC	CASPFATQETQYF
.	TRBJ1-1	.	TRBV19	TGTGCCAGTAAGGCCATGGACAGACAGAACACTGAAGCTTTCTTT	CASKAMDRQNTEAFF
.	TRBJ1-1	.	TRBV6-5	TGTGCCAGCAGTTACTCAAGCATGAACACTGAAGCTTTCTTT	CASSYSSMNTEAFF
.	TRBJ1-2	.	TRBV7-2	TGTGCCAGCAGCTTAGCGCCCGCGGCGGGCAACTATGGCTACACCTTC	CASSLAPAAGNYGYTF
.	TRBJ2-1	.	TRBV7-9	TGTGCCAGCAGCTTACGTCTTACCTACAATGAGCAGTTCTTC	CASSLRLTYNEQFF
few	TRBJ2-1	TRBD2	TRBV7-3	TGTGCCAGCAGCTTAATCGGCGGGGGGATAGCAAATGAGCAGTTCTTC	CASSLIGGGIANEQFF
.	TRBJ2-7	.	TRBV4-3	TGCGCCAGCAGCCAAGACAGATACTACGAGCAGTACTTC	CASSQDRYYEQYF
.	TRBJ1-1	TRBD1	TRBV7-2	TGTGCCGGCAGCGCAGGGACAGGGGGCAAAGCTTTCTTT	CAGSAGTGGKAFF
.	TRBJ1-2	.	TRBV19	TGTGCCAGTAGTATTGGTGAGGGACTGATTGGCTACACCTTC	CASSIGEGLIGYTF
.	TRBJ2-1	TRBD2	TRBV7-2	TGTGCCAGCAGCTTAGATAGCGGGGGAATTTACAATGAGCAGTTCTTC	CASSLDSGGIYNEQFF
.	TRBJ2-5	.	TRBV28	TGTGCCAGCAGTTCATCCCTCCGGGATCAAGAGACCCAGTACTTC	CASSSSLRDQETQYF
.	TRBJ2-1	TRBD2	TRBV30	TGTGCCTGGAGTGAGGGGGGGACTAGCGGTAATGAGCAGTTCTTC	CAWSEGGTSGNEQFF
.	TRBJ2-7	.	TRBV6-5	TGTGCCAGCAGTTTAAACTACGAGCAGTACTTC	CASSLNYEQYF
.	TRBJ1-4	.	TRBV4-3	TGCGCCAGCAGCCGGGCGCCCGAAGCTAATGAAAAACTGTTTTTT	CASSRAPEANEKLFF
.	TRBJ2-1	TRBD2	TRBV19	TGTGCCAGTAGTATGAGGCTAGCGGGAGGAAATGAGCAGTTCTTC	CASSMRLAGGNEQFF
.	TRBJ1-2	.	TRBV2	TGTGCCAGCAGAACGGGATTCGAGGGCTACACCTTC	CASRTGFEGYTF
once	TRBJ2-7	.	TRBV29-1	TGCAGCGTTGTAGTCACAGGGACCGAGCAGTACTTC	CSVVVTGTEQYF
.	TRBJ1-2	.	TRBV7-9	TGCGCCAGCAGCCAAGATCCAACAATTAACTATGGCTACACCTTC	CASSQDPTINYGYTF
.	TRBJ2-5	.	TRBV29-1	TGCAGCGTTGAATCGTCAGGGGATGAGACAGAGACCCAGTACTTC	CSVESSGDETETQYF
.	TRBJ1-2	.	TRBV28	TGTGCCAGCAGCTGGGCCAGGTCCTATGGCTACACCTTC	CASSWARSYGYTF
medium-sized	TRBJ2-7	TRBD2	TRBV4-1	TGCGCCAGCAGCCAAGATTCGGCGGGACTACTCTACGAGCAGTACTTC	CASSQDSAGLLYEQYF
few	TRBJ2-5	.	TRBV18	TGTGCCAGCTCACCCTACCAAGAGACCCAGTACTTC	CASSPYQETQYF
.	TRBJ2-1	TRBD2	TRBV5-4	TGTGCCAGCAGCTTGGTTAGCGGGAGAGGTAATGAGCAGTTCTTC	CASSLVSGRGNEQFF
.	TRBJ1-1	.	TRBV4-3	TGCGCCAGCAGCCAAGTATTTGCCAGGGAGAACACTGAAGCTTTCTTT	CASSQVFARENTEAFF
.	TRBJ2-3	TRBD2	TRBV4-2	TGTGCCAGCAGCCAAGGGACTACTAGCGGGCCTAGCACAGATACGCAGTATTTT	CASSQGTTSGPSTDTQYF
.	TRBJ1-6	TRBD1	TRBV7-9	TGTGCCAGCAGCTTACACGGACAGGGGAATTCACCCCTCCACTTT	CASSLHGQGNSPLHF
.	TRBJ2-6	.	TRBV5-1	TGCGCCAGCAGCTTGGAGAGCTCTGGGGCCAACGTCCTGACTTTC	CASSLESSGANVLTF
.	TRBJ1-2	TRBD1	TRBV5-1	TGCGCCAGCAGCGTCTCCGGACAGGGAACCGCGGATGGCTACACCTTC	CASSVSGQGTADGYTF
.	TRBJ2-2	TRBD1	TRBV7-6	TGTGCCAGCAGCTTCGGGACAGGCTTTAATCCAATTCAGAACACCGGGGAGCTGTTTTTT	CASSFGTGFNPIQNTGELFF
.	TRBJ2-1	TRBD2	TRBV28	TGTGCCAGCACTCTGGGGGGGTTCTACAATGAGCAGTTCTTC	CASTLGGFYNEQFF
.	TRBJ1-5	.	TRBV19	TGTGCCAGTAAGGGAGTTGGGTCTTATCGGCCCCAGCATTTT	CASKGVGSYRPQHF
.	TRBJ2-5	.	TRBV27	TGTGCCAGCAGTCCTCGGACAGTAGATAAAGAGACCCAGTACTTC	CASSPRTVDKETQYF
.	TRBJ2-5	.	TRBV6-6	TGTGCCAGCAGTGCCCTTGGGAGTCACGGGCAGTACTTC	CASSALGSHGQYF
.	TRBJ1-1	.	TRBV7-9	TGTGCCAGCCGAGGGCAGGGGAACACTGAAGCTTTCTTT	CASRGQGNTEAFF
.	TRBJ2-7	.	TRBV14	TGTGCCAGCAGCCAAGATGGCAGGACCTACGAGCAGTACTTC	CASSQDGRTYEQYF
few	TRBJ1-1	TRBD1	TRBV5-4	TGTGCCAGCAGCTCCCAGGGGGCTAGAACGGACACTGAAGCTTTCTTT	CASSSQGARTDTEAFF
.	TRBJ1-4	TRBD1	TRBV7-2	TGTGCCAGCAGCTCCCAGGGACAGCTTAATGAAAAACTGTTTTTT	CASSSQGQLNEKLFF
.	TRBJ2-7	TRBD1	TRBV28	TGTGCCAGCAGTGTCCGGGACAGAGACTACGAGCAGTACTTC	CASSVRDRDYEQYF
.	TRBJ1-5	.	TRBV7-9	TGTGCCAGCAGTTCAGCAACCGGCAATCAGCCCCAGCATTTT	CASSSATGNQPQHF
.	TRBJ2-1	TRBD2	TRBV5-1	TGCGCCAGCAGCTTGTTAGGCCTAGCGGGGGCCCACTCCTACAATGAGCAGTTCTTC	CASSLLGLAGAHSYNEQFF
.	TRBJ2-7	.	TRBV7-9	TGTGCCAGCAGCCTTCCTACAGGGTTCTCCTACGAGCAGTACTTC	CASSLPTGFSYEQYF
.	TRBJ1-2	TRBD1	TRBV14	TGTGCCAGCAGCCGGACAGGGGCCGGCTACACCTTC	CASSRTGAGYTF
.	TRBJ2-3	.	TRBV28	TGTGCCAGCAGTTTAGCAGATACGCAGTATTTT	CASSLADTQYF
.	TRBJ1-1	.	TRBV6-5	TGTGCCAGCAGGCAACAGAGGAACACTGAAGCTTTCTTT	CASRQQRNTEAFF
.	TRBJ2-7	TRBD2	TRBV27	TGTGCCACCGCTCTAGCGGGAGGGCCGCGAGAGCAGTACTTC	CATALAGGPREQYF
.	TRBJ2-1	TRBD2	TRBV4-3	TGCGCCAGCAGCCAAGAGTTCGGACTAGCGGGGGGGAATGAGCAGTTCTTC	CASSQEFGLAGGNEQFF
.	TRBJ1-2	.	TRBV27	TGTGCCAGCAGAGAATTAGGGGGATCGGATGGCTACACCTTC	CASRELGGSDGYTF
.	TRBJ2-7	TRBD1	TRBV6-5	TGTGCCAGCAGACTTTCCGGGACAGGAACCTACGAGCAGTACTTC	CASRLSGTGTYEQYF
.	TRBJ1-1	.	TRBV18	TGTGCCAGCTCACCACCTGGGAATTTGAACACTGAAGCTTTCTTT	CASSPPGNLNTEAFF
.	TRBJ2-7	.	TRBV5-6	TGTGCCAGCAGCTTGTTCCCGGGTAGCTCCTACGAGCAGTACTTC	CASSLFPGSSYEQYF
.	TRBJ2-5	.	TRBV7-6	TGTGCCAGCAGCTTAATAGGAGGGTCCGAAAAGTACTTC	CASSLIGGSEKYF